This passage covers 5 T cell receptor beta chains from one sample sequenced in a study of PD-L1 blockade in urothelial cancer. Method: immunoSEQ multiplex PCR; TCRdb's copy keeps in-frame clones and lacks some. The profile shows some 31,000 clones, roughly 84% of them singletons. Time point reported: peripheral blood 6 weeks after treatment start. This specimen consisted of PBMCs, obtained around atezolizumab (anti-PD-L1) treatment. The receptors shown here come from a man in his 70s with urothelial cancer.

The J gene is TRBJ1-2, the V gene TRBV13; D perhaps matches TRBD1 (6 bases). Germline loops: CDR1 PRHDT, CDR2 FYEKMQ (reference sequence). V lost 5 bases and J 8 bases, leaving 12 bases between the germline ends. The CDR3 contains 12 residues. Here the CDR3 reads CASSLHGQGYTF. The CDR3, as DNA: TGTGCCAGCAGCCTCCACGGACAGGGCTACACCTTC.

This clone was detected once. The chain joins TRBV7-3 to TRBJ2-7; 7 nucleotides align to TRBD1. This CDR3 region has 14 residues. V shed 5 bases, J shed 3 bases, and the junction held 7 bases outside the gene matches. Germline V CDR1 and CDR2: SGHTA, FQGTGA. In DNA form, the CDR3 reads TGTGCCAGCAGCCCGGCAGGGGGTGTCTACGAGCAGTACTTC. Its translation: CASSPAGGVYEQYF. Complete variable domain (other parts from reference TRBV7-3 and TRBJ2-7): GAGVSQTPSNKVTEKGKYVELRCDPISGHTALYWYRQSLGQGPEFLIYFQGTGAADDSGLPNDRFFAVRPEGSVSTLKIQRTERGDSAVYLCASSPAGGVYEQYFGPGTRLTVT.

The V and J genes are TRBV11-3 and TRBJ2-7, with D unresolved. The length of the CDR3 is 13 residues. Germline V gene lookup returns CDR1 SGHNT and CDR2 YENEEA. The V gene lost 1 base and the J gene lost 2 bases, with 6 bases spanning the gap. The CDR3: CASSLGVAYEQYF. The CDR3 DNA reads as TGTGCCAGCAGCTTAGGTGTAGCCTACGAGCAGTACTTC. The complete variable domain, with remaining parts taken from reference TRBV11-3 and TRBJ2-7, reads EAGVVQSPRYKIIEKKQPVAFWCNPISGHNTLYWYLQNLGQGPELLIRYENEEAVDDSQLPKDRFSAERLKGVDSTLKIQPAELGDSAVYLCASSLGVAYEQYFGPGTRLTVT.

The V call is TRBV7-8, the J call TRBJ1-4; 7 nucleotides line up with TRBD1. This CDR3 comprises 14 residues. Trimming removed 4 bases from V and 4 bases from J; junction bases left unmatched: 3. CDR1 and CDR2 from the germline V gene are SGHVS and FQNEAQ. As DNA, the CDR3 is TGTGCCAGCAGCTGGGGGACAGATAATGAAAAACTGTTTTTT. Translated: CASSWGTDNEKLFF.

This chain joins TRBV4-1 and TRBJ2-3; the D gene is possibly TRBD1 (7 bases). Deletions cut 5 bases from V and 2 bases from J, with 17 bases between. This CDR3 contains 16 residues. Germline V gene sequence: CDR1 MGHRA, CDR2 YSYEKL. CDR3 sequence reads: CASSNPGRGDTDTQYF. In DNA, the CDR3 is TGCGCCAGCAGCAACCCCGGCAGGGGGGACACAGATACGCAGTATTTT.